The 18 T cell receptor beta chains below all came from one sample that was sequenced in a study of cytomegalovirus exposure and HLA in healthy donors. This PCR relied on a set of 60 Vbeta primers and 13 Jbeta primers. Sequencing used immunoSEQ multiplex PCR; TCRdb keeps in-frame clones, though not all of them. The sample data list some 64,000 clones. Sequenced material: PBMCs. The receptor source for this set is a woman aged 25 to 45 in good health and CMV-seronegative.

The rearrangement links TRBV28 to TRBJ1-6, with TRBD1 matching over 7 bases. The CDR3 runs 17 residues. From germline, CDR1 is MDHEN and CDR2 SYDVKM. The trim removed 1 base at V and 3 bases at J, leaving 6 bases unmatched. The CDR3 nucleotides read TGTGCCAGCAGTTTATATAGGGGGCTAATCTATAATTCACCCCTCCACTTT. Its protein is CASSLYRGLIYNSPLHF. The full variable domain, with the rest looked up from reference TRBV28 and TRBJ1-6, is DVKVTQSSRYLVKRTGEKVFLECVQDMDHENMFWYRQDPGLGLRLIYFSYDVKMKEKGDIPEGYSVSREKKERFSLILESASTNQTSMYLCASSLYRGLIYNSPLHFGNGTRLTVT.

The CDR3 DNA follows: TGTGCCAGCAGCCGGGGGGATGGGGCCAACGTCCTGACTTTC. Translating gives CASSRGDGANVLTF. The chain combines TRBV7-9 with TRBJ2-6; TRBD2 matches 7 bases. Germline-derived CDR1 and CDR2 are SEHNR and FQNEAQ (reference sequence). The CDR3 is 14 amino acids. The V segment lost 5 bases and the J segment 3 bases; nucleotides outside the gene matches: 1.

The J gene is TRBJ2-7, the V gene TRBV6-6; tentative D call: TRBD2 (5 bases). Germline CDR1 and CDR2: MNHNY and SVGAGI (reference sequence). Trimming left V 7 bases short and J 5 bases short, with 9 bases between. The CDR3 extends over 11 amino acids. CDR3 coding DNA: TGTGCCAGCATGGGAGCAAACGAGCAGTACTTC. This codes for CASMGANEQYF.

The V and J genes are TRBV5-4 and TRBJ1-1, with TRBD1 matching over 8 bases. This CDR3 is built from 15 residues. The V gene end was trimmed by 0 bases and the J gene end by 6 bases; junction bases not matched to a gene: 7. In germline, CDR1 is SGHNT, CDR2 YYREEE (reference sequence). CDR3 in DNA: TGTGCCAGCAGCTTGGCAGGGGGCCTCGGGGCTGAAGCTTTCTTT. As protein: CASSLAGGLGAEAFF.

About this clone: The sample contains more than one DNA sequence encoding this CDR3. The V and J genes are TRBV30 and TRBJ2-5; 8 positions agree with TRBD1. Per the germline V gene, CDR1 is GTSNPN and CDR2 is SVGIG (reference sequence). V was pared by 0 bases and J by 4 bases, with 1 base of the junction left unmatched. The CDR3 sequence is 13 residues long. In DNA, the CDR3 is TGTGCCTGGAGTGTCAGGGGGCGAGAGACCCAGTACTTC. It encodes CAWSVRGRETQYF.

CDR3 protein: CASSLASTSGAPDTQYF. The CDR3 DNA is TGCGCCAGCAGCTTGGCCTCGACTAGCGGGGCCCCAGATACGCAGTATTTT. The V gene is TRBV5-1, the J gene TRBJ2-3; TRBD2 matches at 11 bases. V dropped 0 bases and J dropped 4; count of bases not matched to a gene: 7. Per the germline V gene, CDR1 is SGHRS and CDR2 is YFSETQ. The CDR3 totals 17 residues.

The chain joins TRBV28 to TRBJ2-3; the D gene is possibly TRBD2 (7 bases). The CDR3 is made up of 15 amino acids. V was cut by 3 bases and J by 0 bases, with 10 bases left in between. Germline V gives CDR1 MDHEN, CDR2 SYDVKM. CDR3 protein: CASSLRGGSTDTQYF. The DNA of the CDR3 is TGTGCCAGCAGTTTGAGGGGGGGGAGCACAGATACGCAGTATTTT.

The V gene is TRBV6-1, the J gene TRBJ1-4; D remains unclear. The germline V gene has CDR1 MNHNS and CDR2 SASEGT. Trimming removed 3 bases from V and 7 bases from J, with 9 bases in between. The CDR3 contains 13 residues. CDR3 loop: CASSERRVEKLFF. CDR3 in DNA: TGTGCCAGCAGTGAGAGGCGAGTTGAAAAACTGTTTTTT.

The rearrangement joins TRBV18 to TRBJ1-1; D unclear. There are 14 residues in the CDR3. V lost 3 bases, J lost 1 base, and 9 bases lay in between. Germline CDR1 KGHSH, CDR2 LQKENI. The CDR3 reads CASSPSRQNTEAFF. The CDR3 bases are TGTGCCAGCTCACCCTCTCGACAGAACACTGAAGCTTTCTTT.

The DNA of the CDR3 is TGTGCCAGCTCTGGACAGGGTGCAGTCGATGAGCAGTTCTTC. Amino acids: CASSGQGAVDEQFF. The rearrangement links TRBV2 to TRBJ2-1, with 8 bases identical to TRBD1. Germline loops: CDR1 SNHLY, CDR2 FYNNEI. The CDR3 length is 14 residues. Germline trimming cut 8 bases from V and 8 bases from J; bases unmatched to any gene: 11. The variable domain in full, with the rest retrieved from reference TRBV2 and TRBJ2-1, is EPEVTQTPSHQVTQMGQEVILRCVPISNHLYFYWYRQILGQKVEFLVSFYNNEISEKSEIFDDQFSVERPDGSNFTLKIRSTKLEDSAMYFCASSGQGAVDEQFFGPGTRLTVL.

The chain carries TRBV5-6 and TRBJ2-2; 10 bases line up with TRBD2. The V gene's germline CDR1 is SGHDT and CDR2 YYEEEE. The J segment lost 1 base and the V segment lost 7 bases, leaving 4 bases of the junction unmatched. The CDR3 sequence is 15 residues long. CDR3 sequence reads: CASGTSGENTGELFF. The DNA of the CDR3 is TGTGCCAGCGGAACTAGCGGGGAGAACACCGGGGAGCTGTTTTTT. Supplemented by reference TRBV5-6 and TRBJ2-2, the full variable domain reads DAGVTQSPTHLIKTRGQQVTLRCSPKSGHDTVSWYQQALGQGPQFIFQYYEEEERQRGNFPDRFSGHQFPNYSSELNVNALLLGDSALYLCASGTSGENTGELFFGEGSRLTVL.

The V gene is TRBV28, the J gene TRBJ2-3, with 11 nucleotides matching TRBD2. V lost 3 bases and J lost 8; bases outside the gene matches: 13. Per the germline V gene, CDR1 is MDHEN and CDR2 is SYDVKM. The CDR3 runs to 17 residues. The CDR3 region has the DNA TGTGCCAGCAGTTTGGGGGCTAGCGGGAGGAACGGAGGTACGCAGTATTTT. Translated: CASSLGASGRNGGTQYF.

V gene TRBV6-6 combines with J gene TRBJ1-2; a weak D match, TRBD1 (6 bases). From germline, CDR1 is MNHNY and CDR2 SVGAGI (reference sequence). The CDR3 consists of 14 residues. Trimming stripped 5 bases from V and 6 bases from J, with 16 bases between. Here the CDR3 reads CASSLLTGSHGYTF. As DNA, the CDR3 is TGTGCCAGCAGTCTTCTCACAGGGAGCCATGGCTACACCTTC.

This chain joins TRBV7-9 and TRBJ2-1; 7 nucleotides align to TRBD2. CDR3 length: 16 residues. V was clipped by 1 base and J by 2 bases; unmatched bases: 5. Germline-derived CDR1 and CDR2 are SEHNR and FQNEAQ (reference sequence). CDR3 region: CASSLGGGRAYNEQFF. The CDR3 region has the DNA TGTGCCAGCAGCTTAGGCGGCGGGAGAGCCTACAATGAGCAGTTCTTC. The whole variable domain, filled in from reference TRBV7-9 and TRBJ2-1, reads DTGVSQNPRHKITKRGQNVTFRCDPISEHNRLYWYRQTLGQGPEFLTYFQNEAQLEKSRLLSDRFSAERPKGSFSTLEIQRTEQGDSAMYLCASSLGGGRAYNEQFFGPGTRLTVL.

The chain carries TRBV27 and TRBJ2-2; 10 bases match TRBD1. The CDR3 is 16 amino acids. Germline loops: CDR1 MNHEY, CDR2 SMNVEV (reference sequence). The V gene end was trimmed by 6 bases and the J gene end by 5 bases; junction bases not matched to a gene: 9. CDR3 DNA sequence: TGTGCCAGCAGGATCCCCTCGGGACAGGGGACCGGGGAGCTGTTTTTT. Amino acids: CASRIPSGQGTGELFF.

CDR3 DNA sequence: TGTGCCAGCAGCTTAGGGGCTAGCGGGCAAGAGACCCAGTACTTC. Its translation is CASSLGASGQETQYF. The chain carries TRBV11-1 and TRBJ2-5, with 8 bases that match TRBD2. This CDR3 spans 15 amino acids. Germline CDR1 and CDR2: SGHAT and FQDESV (reference sequence). V dropped 1 base and J dropped 2; count of bases not matched to a gene: 3.

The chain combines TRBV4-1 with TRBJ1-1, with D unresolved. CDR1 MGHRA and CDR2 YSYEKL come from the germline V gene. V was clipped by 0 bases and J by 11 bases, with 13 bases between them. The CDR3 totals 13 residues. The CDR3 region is CASSQEGTALAFF. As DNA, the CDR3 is TGCGCCAGCAGCCAAGAAGGTACAGCCCTGGCTTTCTTT.

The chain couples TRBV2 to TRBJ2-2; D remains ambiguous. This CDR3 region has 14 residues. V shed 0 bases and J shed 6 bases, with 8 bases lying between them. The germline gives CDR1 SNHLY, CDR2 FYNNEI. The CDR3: CASSEARGPGELFF. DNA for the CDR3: TGTGCCAGCAGTGAAGCCAGAGGTCCCGGGGAGCTGTTTTTT.